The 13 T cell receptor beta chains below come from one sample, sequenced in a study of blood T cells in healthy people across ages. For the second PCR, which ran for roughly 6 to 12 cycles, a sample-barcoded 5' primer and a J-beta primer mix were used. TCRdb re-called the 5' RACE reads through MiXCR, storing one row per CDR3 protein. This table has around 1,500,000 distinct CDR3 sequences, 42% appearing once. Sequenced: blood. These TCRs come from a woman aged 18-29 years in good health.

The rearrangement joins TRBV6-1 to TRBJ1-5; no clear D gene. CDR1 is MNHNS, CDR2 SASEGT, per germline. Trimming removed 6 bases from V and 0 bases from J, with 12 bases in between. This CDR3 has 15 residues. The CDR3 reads CASRNIEYSNQPQHF. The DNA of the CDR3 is TGTGCCAGCAGAAATATAGAGTATAGCAATCAGCCCCAGCATTTT.

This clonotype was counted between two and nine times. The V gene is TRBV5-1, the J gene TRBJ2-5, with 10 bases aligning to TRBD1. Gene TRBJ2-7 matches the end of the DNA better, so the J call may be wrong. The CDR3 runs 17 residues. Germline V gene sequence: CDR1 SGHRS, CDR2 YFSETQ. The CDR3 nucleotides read TGCGCCAGCAGCTTGAGGGGAACCGGGACAGGGGAAGTCGAGCAGTACTTC. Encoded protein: CASSLRGTGTGEVEQYF.

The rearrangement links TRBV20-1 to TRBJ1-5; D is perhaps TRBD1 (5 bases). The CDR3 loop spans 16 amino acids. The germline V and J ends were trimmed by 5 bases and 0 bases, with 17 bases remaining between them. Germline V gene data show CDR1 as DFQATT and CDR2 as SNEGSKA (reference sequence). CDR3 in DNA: TGCAGTGCTCCGGACTCCAGGGATTATAGCAATCAGCCCCAGCATTTT. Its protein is CSAPDSRDYSNQPQHF.

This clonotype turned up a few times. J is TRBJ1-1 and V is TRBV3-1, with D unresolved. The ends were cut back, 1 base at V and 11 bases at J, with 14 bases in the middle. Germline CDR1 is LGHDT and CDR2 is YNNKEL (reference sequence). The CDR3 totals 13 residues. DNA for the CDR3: TGTGCCAGCAGCCAAGCAGGCGAAAACGGGGCTTTCTTT. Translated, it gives CASSQAGENGAFF.

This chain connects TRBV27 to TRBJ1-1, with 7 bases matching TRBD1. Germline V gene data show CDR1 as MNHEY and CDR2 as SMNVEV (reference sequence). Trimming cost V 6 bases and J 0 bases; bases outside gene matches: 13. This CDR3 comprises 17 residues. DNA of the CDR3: TGTGCCAGCAGCCTACGCCGGGACAGAAACTTGAACACTGAAGCTTTCTTT. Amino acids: CASSLRRDRNLNTEAFF.

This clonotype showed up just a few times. The CDR3 here is CSVEGLAPTMRQFF. DNA of the CDR3: TGCAGCGTTGAAGGACTAGCGCCAACAATGAGGCAGTTCTTC. The chain is built from TRBV29-1 and TRBJ2-1, with 8 positions matching TRBD2. The CDR3 has 14 residues. The germline V gene encodes CDR1 SQVTM and CDR2 ANQGSEA. The V and J ends lost 1 base and 12 bases, in that order; junction bases with no gene match: 11.

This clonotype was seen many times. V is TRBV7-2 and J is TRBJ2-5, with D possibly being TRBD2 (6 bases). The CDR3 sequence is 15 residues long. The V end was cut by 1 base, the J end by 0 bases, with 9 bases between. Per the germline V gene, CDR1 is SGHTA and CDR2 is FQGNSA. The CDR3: CASSLVSGNQETQYF. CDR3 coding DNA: TGTGCCAGCAGCTTAGTTAGCGGCAACCAAGAGACCCAGTACTTC.

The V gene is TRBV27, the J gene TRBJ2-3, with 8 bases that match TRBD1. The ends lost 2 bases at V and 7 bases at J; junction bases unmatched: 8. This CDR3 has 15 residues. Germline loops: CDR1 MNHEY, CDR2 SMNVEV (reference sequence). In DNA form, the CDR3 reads TGTGCCAGCAGTTTAGAGGGCAGGGGGCTAAATACGCAGTATTTT. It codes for CASSLEGRGLNTQYF.

The CDR3, as DNA: TGTGCCAGCAGCCAAGATGTGTTCGGGGGAACGGGTTCCCAGTACTTC. Encoded protein: CASSQDVFGGTGSQYF. The J gene is TRBJ2-4, the V gene TRBV3-1, with a possible D match to TRBD2 (6 bases). V lost 0 bases to trimming and J lost 13 bases, with 22 bases between them. The CDR3 extends over 16 amino acids. The germline V gene encodes CDR1 LGHDT and CDR2 YNNKEL (reference sequence).

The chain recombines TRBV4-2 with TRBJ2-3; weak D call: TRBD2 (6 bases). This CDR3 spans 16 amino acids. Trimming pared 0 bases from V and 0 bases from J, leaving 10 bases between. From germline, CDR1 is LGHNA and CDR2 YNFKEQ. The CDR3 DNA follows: TGTGCCAGCAGCCAAGATTTAGGAGGGAGCACAGATACGCAGTATTTT. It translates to CASSQDLGGSTDTQYF.

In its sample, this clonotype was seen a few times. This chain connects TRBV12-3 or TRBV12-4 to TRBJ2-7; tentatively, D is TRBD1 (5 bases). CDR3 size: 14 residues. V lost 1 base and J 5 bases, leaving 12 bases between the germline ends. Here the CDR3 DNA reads TGTGCCAGCAGTTTAGGGGGCAGGGTAGACGAGCAGTACTTC. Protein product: CASSLGGRVDEQYF.

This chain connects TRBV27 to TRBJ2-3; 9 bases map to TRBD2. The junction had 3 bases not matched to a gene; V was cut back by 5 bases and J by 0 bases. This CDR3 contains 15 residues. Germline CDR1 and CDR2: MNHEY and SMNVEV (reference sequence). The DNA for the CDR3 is TGTGCCAGCAGTAGCGGGAGGTTCAGCACAGATACGCAGTATTTT. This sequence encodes CASSSGRFSTDTQYF.

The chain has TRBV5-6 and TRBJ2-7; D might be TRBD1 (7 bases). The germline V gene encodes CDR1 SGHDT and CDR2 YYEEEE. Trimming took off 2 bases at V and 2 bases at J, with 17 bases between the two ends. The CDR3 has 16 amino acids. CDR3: CASSLQGRFITYEQYF. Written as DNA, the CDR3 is TGTGCCAGCAGCTTACAGGGGAGGTTTATTACCTACGAGCAGTACTTC. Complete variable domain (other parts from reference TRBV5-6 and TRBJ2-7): DAGVTQSPTHLIKTRGQQVTLRCSPKSGHDTVSWYQQALGQGPQFIFQYYEEEERQRGNFPDRFSGHQFPNYSSELNVNALLLGDSALYLCASSLQGRFITYEQYFGPGTRLTVT.